Here is one T cell receptor beta chain with its context. The antigen is not known. Using CD45RO/CCR7/CD25/CD127/CD95/CD27, CD4+ naive, central memory, regulatory and stem cell-like memory cells were sorted. Investigators reverse transcribed all isolated RNA, so they sequenced expressed TCRB transcripts. Repertoires were generated with immunoSEQ multiplex PCR, while TCRdb's copy carries only in-frame clones and drops some. The sample gives 250,000 to 300,000 clones, 20% to 25% of which show up once; about 0.012% is in the top ten. This sample is drawn from a study of beta chain features in type 1 diabetes. From germline, CDR1 is SGHNT and CDR2 YYREEE (reference sequence). The CDR3 covers 15 residues. V was pared by 1 base and J by 3 bases, with 3 bases of the junction left unmatched. Study results and caveats: Patients with Type 1 diabetes showed moderately but significantly shorter TCRB CDR3s in all four CD4+ subsets. A greater similarity of naive, central memory and Treg TCRB repertoires was seen among patients than among healthy donors. The question left open here concerned HLA type influencing TCRB rearrangement. Sequencing from cDNA could over-represent high-TCR-expressing cells.

The source material was naive CD4+ T cells from blood. The source is a woman between 25 and 40 years old with type 1 diabetes. The rearrangement joins TRBV5-4 to TRBJ2-3; 9 positions agree with TRBD2. The CDR3 DNA sequence: TGTGCCAGCAGCTTGCGACTAGCGGCGACAGATACGCAGTATTTT. It encodes CASSLRLAATDTQYF.